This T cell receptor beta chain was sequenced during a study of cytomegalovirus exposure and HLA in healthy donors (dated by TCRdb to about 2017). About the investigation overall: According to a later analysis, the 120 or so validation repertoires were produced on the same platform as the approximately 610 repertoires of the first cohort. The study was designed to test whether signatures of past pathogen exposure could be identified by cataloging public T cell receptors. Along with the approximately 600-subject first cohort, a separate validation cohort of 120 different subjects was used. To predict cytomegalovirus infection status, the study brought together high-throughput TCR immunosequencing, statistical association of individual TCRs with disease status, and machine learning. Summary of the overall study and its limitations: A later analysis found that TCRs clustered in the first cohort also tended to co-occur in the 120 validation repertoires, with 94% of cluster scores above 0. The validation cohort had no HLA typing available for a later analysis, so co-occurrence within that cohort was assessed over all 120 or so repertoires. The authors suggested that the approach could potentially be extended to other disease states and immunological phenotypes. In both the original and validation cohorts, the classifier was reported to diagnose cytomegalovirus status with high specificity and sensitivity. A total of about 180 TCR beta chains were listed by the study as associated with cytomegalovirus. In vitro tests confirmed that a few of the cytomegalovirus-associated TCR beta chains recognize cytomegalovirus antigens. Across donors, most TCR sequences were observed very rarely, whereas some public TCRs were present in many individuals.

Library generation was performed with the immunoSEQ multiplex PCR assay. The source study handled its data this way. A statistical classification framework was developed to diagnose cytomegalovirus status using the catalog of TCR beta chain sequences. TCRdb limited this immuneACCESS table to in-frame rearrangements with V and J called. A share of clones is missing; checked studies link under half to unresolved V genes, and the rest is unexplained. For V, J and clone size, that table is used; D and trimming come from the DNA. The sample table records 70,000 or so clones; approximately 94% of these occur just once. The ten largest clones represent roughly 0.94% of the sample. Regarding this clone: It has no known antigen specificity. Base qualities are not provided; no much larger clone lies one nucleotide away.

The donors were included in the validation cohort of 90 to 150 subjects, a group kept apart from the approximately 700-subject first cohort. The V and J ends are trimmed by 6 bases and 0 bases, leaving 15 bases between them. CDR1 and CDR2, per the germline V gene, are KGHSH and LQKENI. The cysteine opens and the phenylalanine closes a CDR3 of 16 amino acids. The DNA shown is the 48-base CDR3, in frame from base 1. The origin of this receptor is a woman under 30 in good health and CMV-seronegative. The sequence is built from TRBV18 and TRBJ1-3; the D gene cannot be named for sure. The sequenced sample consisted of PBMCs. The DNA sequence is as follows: TGTGCCAGCTCTCCCGAAGCCTCTAGCTCTGGAAACACCATATATTTT. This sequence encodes CASSPEASSSGNTIYF. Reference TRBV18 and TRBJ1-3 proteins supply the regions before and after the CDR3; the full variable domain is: NAGVMQNPRHLVRRRGQEARLRCSPMKGHSHVYWYRQLPEEGLKFMVYLQKENIIDESGMPKERFSAEFPKEGPSILRIQQVVRGDSAAYFCASSPEASSSGNTIYFGEGSWLTVV.